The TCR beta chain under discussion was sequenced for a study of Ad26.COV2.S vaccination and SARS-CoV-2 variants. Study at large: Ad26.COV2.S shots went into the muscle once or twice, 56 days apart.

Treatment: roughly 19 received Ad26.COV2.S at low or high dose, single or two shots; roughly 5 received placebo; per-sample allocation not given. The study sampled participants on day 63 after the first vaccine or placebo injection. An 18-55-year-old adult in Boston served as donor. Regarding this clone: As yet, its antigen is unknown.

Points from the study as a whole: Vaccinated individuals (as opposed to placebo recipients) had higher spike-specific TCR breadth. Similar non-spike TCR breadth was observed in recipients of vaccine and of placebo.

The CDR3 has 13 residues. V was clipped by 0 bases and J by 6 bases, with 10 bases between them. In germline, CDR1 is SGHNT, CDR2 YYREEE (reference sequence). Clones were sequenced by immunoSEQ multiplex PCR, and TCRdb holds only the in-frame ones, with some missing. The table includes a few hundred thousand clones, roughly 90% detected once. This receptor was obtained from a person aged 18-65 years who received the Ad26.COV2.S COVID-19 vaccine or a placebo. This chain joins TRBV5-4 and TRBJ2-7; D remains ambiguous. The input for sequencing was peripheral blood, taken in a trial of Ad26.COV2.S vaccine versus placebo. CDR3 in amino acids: CASSLATIPEQYF. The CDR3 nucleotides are TGTGCCAGCAGCTTGGCCACCATCCCCGAGCAGTACTTC.